The clone carrying this T cell receptor (beta chain) was seen only once. Antigen specificity is unknown. Distinct nucleotide sequences in the sample also encode this CDR3. The data originate from a study of cytomegalovirus exposure and HLA in healthy donors. As for the study in general: Prior work identified 117 million unique TCR beta sequences in some 200 million T cells. General study findings and limits: A later analysis, which compared TCR beta chains of equal frequency, found the HLA-associated ones more clonally expanded.

It was with 60 Vbeta and 13 Jbeta primers that the PCR ran. Profiling relied on immunoSEQ multiplex PCR, and the TCRdb table lists in-frame clones only, not all of them. Of about 170,000 clones in the sample, around 80% were seen once. The germline V gene encodes CDR1 WSHSY and CDR2 SAAADI. The CDR3 is 14 amino acids. The V and J ends lost 6 bases and 3 bases, in that order; junction bases with no gene match: 2. The clonotype comes from a female donor in good health and CMV-seronegative. V and J are TRBV10-2 and TRBJ2-1; TRBD1 matches at 10 bases. The sequenced material came from PBMCs. As DNA, the CDR3 is TGCGCCAGCAGGGACAGGGGGTTCTACAATGAGCAGTTCTTC. Translated: CASRDRGFYNEQFF.